These 2 T cell receptor beta chains were sequenced from one sample in a study of CD8 T cells in ankylosing spondylitis. TCRdb used MiXCR to reprocess the 5' RACE reads, holding one entry per CDR3 protein. The sample has about 340,000 distinct CDR3 sequences; under 15% are singletons. Sequencing was carried out using blood, either unsorted or a sorted T cell fraction (not recorded which). These TCRs come from a male donor with ankylosing spondylitis or in good health (not recorded which).

V is TRBV28 and J is TRBJ2-3; 7 bases align to TRBD2. Germline-derived CDR1 and CDR2 are MDHEN and SYDVKM. With 4 bases clipped from V and 2 bases from J, the junction kept 18 bases outside the gene matches. CDR3 length: 19 amino acids. The CDR3 coding sequence is TGTGCCAGCAGTTCCGGGGGGTGGGAGCTAGCGGCCAACACAGATACGCAGTATTTT. Translation: CASSSGGWELAANTDTQYF. Filled out from reference TRBV28 and TRBJ2-3, the complete variable domain reads DVKVTQSSRYLVKRTGEKVFLECVQDMDHENMFWYRQDPGLGLRLIYFSYDVKMKEKGDIPEGYSVSREKKERFSLILESASTNQTSMYLCASSSGGWELAANTDTQYFGPGTRLTVL.

This chain joins TRBV7-9 and TRBJ2-1; 9 bases line up with TRBD1. The trim removed 7 bases at V and 9 bases at J, leaving 16 bases unmatched. CDR3 length: 16 amino acids. Germline CDR1 reads SEHNR; CDR2 reads FQNEAQ (reference sequence). As DNA, the CDR3 is TGTGCCAGCACCCCAAATCCGGGACAGGGTTCAAGTGAGCAGTTCTTC. Its protein product is CASTPNPGQGSSEQFF.